What follows are 24 T cell receptor beta chains derived from one specimen sequenced in a study of cytomegalovirus exposure and HLA in healthy donors. The PCR had 60 Vbeta and 13 Jbeta primers. Produced via immunoSEQ multiplex PCR; TCRdb's table is partial and in-frame only. The sample carries 100,000 to 150,000 clones, around 81% recorded once. Sample: PBMCs. The origin of the receptors is a woman in her forties or fifties in good health and CMV-seronegative.

V gene TRBV9 combines with J gene TRBJ1-3, with D possibly TRBD1 on 6 matching bases. This CDR3 region has 13 residues. The ends were cut back, 5 bases at V and 4 bases at J, with 10 bases in the middle. Germline assignment: CDR1 SGDLS and CDR2 YYNGEE. CDR3 sequence: CASRATGGNTIYF. The CDR3 nucleotides read TGTGCCAGCAGGGCAACAGGGGGAAACACCATATATTTT.

The table lists this clone with a few counts. The J gene is TRBJ2-7, the V gene TRBV9, with D possibly TRBD2 on 5 matching bases. The CDR3 length is 13 residues. V was cut by 0 bases and J by 6 bases, with 10 bases left in between. CDR1 and CDR2 (germline): SGDLS, YYNGEE. This CDR3 reads CASSVVSAGEQYF. The CDR3 DNA sequence: TGTGCCAGCAGCGTAGTCTCGGCGGGCGAGCAGTACTTC.

This rearrangement joins TRBV6-5 to TRBJ2-4; 9 nucleotides line up with TRBD2. Unmatched junction bases numbered 5, after V lost 6 bases and J lost 5 bases. Germline V CDR1 and CDR2: MNHEY, SVGAGI. This CDR3 comprises 14 residues. The CDR3 loop is CASSRGGAENIQYF. The CDR3 nucleotides read TGTGCCAGCAGCCGCGGGGGGGCGGAAAACATTCAGTACTTC.

This chain joins TRBV7-9 and TRBJ1-2; 7 bases are a match to TRBD1. The length of the CDR3 is 16 residues. Per the germline V gene, CDR1 is SEHNR and CDR2 is FQNEAQ (reference sequence). V was clipped by 1 base and J by 6 bases; unmatched bases: 11. The CDR3 nucleotides are TGTGCCAGCAGCTTAGGGGGTTTAGGGGGCGCCGATGGCTACACCTTC. As protein: CASSLGGLGGADGYTF.

J is TRBJ2-3 and V is TRBV10-3; 10 bases align to TRBD2. The germline CDR1 and CDR2 sequences are ENHRY and SYGVKD. The J segment lost 6 bases and the V segment lost 6 bases, leaving 3 bases of the junction unmatched. The CDR3 length is 13 residues. The CDR3 spells CAISSGRGDTQYF. CDR3 DNA sequence: TGTGCCATCAGCAGCGGGAGGGGCGATACGCAGTATTTT.

The chain recombines TRBV5-1 with TRBJ2-2; tentatively, D is TRBD2 (6 bases). The germline V gene encodes CDR1 SGHRS and CDR2 YFSETQ. Trimming took 2 bases from V and 0 from J, leaving 11 bases between them. The CDR3 spans 16 residues. CDR3 sequence (DNA): TGCGCCAGCAGCTTAACGGGACTCGCGAACACCGGGGAGCTGTTTTTT. Amino acid sequence: CASSLTGLANTGELFF.

The chain combines TRBV15 with TRBJ1-5; 8 bases are a match to TRBD1. The J segment lost 2 bases and the V segment lost 1 base, leaving 4 bases of the junction unmatched. The CDR3 totals 16 residues. From germline, CDR1 is LNHNV and CDR2 YYDKDF (reference sequence). DNA for the CDR3: TGTGCCACCAGCAGAGGAGGACAGGGCGGCAATCAGCCCCAGCATTTT. This translates into CATSRGGQGGNQPQHF.

The chain links TRBV29-1 to TRBJ2-2, with 7 bases fitting TRBD2. This CDR3 spans 14 amino acids. J lost 7 bases, V lost 3 bases, and 8 bases had no gene match. CDR1 is SQVTM and CDR2 is ANQGSEA in the germline V gene. The CDR3 protein is CSVDPTGGGGELFF. DNA for the CDR3: TGCAGCGTTGATCCGACGGGAGGTGGCGGGGAGCTGTTTTTT.

V usage is TRBV4-1 and J usage is TRBJ2-1; D gene uncertain. The CDR3 totals 17 residues. Germline assignment: CDR1 MGHRA and CDR2 YSYEKL. Trimming pared 3 bases from V and 0 bases from J, leaving 15 bases between. The CDR3: CASSQTIIRSSYNEQFF. The CDR3 DNA reads as TGCGCCAGCAGCCAGACCATAATTAGGAGCTCCTACAATGAGCAGTTCTTC.

This clone was seen only once. The sample carries other DNA sequences with the same CDR3. The chain uses TRBV29-1 and TRBJ1-1; no reliable D call. The germline V gene has CDR1 SQVTM and CDR2 ANQGSEA. V shed 1 base and J shed 2 bases, with 8 bases lying between them. The CDR3 consists of 13 residues. The CDR3 region has the DNA TGCAGCGTTGAAGGCACAGCAAACACTGAAGCTTTCTTT. Translated, it gives CSVEGTANTEAFF.

The chain combines TRBV11-3 with TRBJ2-7, with 8 bases matching TRBD2. With V trimmed by 5 bases and J by 6 bases, 9 bases remained unmatched. Germline V lookup: CDR1 SGHNT, CDR2 YENEEA. This CDR3 is 14 amino acids long. CDR3 nucleotide sequence: TGTGCCAGCAGCGTTAGCGGGAACCTGGGCGAGCAGTACTTC. Its protein is CASSVSGNLGEQYF.

The chain carries TRBV5-1 and TRBJ2-1; 7 nucleotides agree with TRBD2. The V and J ends lost 8 bases and 7 bases, in that order; junction bases with no gene match: 9. Germline V gives CDR1 SGHRS, CDR2 YFSETQ. The CDR3 runs to 13 residues. CDR3 loop: CASESGMGNEQFF. CDR3 DNA sequence: TGCGCCAGTGAAAGCGGGATGGGGAATGAGCAGTTCTTC.

This chain connects TRBV7-8 to TRBJ2-5; TRBD2 might be the D (5 bases). V lost 7 bases to trimming and J lost 4 bases, with 16 bases between them. The CDR3 has 14 residues. Germline V gene sequence: CDR1 SGHVS, CDR2 FQNEAQ. The CDR3 sequence: CASTSGNGPETQYF. DNA of the CDR3: TGTGCCAGCACCTCGGGAAATGGCCCAGAGACCCAGTACTTC. The whole variable domain, filled in from reference TRBV7-8 and TRBJ2-5, reads GAGVSQSPRYKVAKRGQDVALRCDPISGHVSLFWYQQALGQGPEFLTYFQNEAQLDKSGLPSDRFFAERPEGSVSTLKIQRTQQEDSAVYLCASTSGNGPETQYFGPGTRLLVL.

V gene TRBV27 combines with J gene TRBJ1-1; D is possibly TRBD1 (5 bases). Trimming removed 1 base from V and 1 base from J, with 10 bases in between. Germline V gene lookup returns CDR1 MNHEY and CDR2 SMNVEV (reference sequence). The CDR3 runs to 15 residues. The CDR3 DNA follows: TGTGCCAGCAGTTTATGGCAGGGAAGGAACACTGAAGCTTTCTTT. Its translation is CASSLWQGRNTEAFF.

CDR3 in DNA: TGTGCCAGCGGAGCGGCCCCCGGGTCTGATCAGCCCCAGCATTTT. It encodes CASGAAPGSDQPQHF. V is TRBV18 and J is TRBJ1-5; D not resolved. Trimming shortened V by 8 bases and J by 5 bases, and 19 bases separated the two germline ends. This CDR3 has 15 residues. Germline V gene sequence: CDR1 KGHSH, CDR2 LQKENI.

This chain connects TRBV6-1 to TRBJ1-3, with D possibly TRBD1 on 5 matching bases. The CDR3 consists of 12 residues. CDR1 is MNHNS, CDR2 SASEGT, per germline. Trimming took off 8 bases at V and 3 bases at J, with 8 bases between the two ends. The DNA for the CDR3 is TGTGCCAGCCGGACAATTGGAAACACCATATATTTT. Translated: CASRTIGNTIYF.

The chain employs TRBV7-8 and TRBJ2-7, with 12 bases matching TRBD2. The junction had 5 bases not matched to a gene; V was cut back by 5 bases and J by 0 bases. The CDR3 runs to 16 residues. Per the germline V gene, CDR1 is SGHVS and CDR2 is FQNEAQ. CDR3 nucleotides: TGTGCCAGCAGCCCAACTAGCGGGGGGCTCTCCTACGAGCAGTACTTC. Amino acid sequence: CASSPTSGGLSYEQYF.

The rearrangement uses TRBV7-2 and TRBJ1-3; 7 nucleotides match TRBD1. The CDR3 loop spans 17 amino acids. V lost 5 bases to trimming and J lost 0 bases; unmatched junction nucleotides: 10. CDR1 is SGHTA, CDR2 FQGNSA, per germline. CDR3 in DNA: TGTGCCAGCAGCCCCGGACCGGGACAGATCTCTGGAAACACCATATATTTT. It specifies CASSPGPGQISGNTIYF.

This clone was counted a single time. The rearrangement joins TRBV6-1 to TRBJ2-1; 11 nucleotides agree with TRBD2. The CDR3 runs to 17 residues. CDR1 is MNHNS, CDR2 SASEGT, per germline. V shed 4 bases, J shed 5 bases, and the junction held 10 bases outside the gene matches. The CDR3 DNA follows: TGTGCCAGCAGTGGACCCGGGACTAGCGGTAGAAACAATGAGCAGTTCTTC. Protein product: CASSGPGTSGRNNEQFF.

This sequence joins TRBV5-8 and TRBJ1-5; weak D call: TRBD1 (5 bases). The germline V and J ends were trimmed by 4 bases and 3 bases, with 17 bases remaining between them. The CDR3 runs 16 residues. CDR1 and CDR2 (germline): SGHTS, YDEGEE. CDR3 amino acids: CASSRPPGLHNQPQHF. In DNA form, the CDR3 reads TGTGCCAGCAGCCGACCCCCGGGACTGCACAATCAGCCCCAGCATTTT.

This chain uses TRBV14 with TRBJ2-1; the match to TRBD2 covers 9 bases. CDR3 size: 17 residues. With V trimmed by 0 bases and J by 6 bases, 9 bases remained unmatched. Germline loops: CDR1 SGHDN, CDR2 FVKESK. This chain's CDR3 is CASSQEVGGRAPNEQFF. CDR3 bases: TGTGCCAGCAGCCAAGAGGTGGGCGGGAGGGCACCCAATGAGCAGTTCTTC.

This clone appeared many times. The CDR3 region is CASSAGGAGELFF. In DNA form, the CDR3 reads TGTGCCAGCAGTGCAGGGGGCGCCGGGGAGCTGTTTTTT. The V call is TRBV6-4, the J call TRBJ2-2; 8 nucleotides line up with TRBD1. Germline V gene data show CDR1 as MRHNA and CDR2 as SNTAGT. V gave up 4 bases and J gave up 6 bases; unmatched junction bases: 1. The CDR3 has 13 residues.

A few counts support this clone. The chain is built from TRBV2 and TRBJ2-7, with 9 bases matching TRBD1. The V gene's germline CDR1 is SNHLY and CDR2 FYNNEI. With V trimmed by 8 bases and J by 3 bases, 11 bases remained unmatched. The CDR3 covers 15 residues. The CDR3 coding sequence is TGTGCCAGCTCCTTCCAGCGACAGGGGGTCTACGAGCAGTACTTC. Translating it yields CASSFQRQGVYEQYF.

The rearrangement joins TRBV11-3 to TRBJ1-1; TRBD1 matches 8 bases. This CDR3 comprises 13 residues. Unmatched junction bases numbered 7, after V lost 8 bases and J lost 5 bases. The germline CDR1 and CDR2 sequences are SGHNT and YENEEA. CDR3 coding DNA: TGTGCCAGCGGAGGGCAGGGGGCTACTGAAGCTTTCTTT. Translated: CASGGQGATEAFF.